Each of the 16 T cell receptor beta chains below was sequenced from the same sample in a study of regulatory T cells in long-lasting Graves disease. Regarding time point: newly diagnosed GD, antithyroid drugs for less than 3 months. Generation of the TCR library employed RNA extracted from PBMCs. Through Arm-PCR of CDR3 regions and iRepertoire HTBI primers, TCR beta libraries were built. TCRdb reprocessed the multiplex PCR reads via MiXCR and lists one record per CDR3 protein. The table records around 500,000 distinct CDR3 sequences, around 12% of them present only once. The sample was also reused in another study, on T cells in Graves' hyperthyroidism and ophthalmopathy.

The source was peripheral blood mononuclear cells (PBMCs), collected at new diagnosis, from a patient treated with antithyroid drugs. The receptors come from a woman aged 25 to 39 with Graves disease.

This clonotype occurred many times. The chain is built from TRBV30 and TRBJ1-1, with D uncertain. The V gene's germline CDR1 is GTSNPN and CDR2 SVGIG (reference sequence). V was clipped by 4 bases and J by 0 bases, with 18 bases between them. CDR3 length: 16 amino acids. CDR3 protein: CAWKWVWGSMNTEAFF. CDR3 in DNA: TGTGCCTGGAAGTGGGTCTGGGGATCCATGAACACTGAAGCTTTCTTT. The variable domain in full, completed from reference TRBV30 and TRBJ1-1, reads SQTIHQWPATLVQPVGSPLSLECTVEGTSNPNLYWYRQAAGRGLQLLFYSVGIGQISSEVPQNLSASRPQDRQFILSSKKLLLSDSGFYLCAWKWVWGSMNTEAFFGQGTRLTVV.

There are many counts of this clonotype. The chain joins TRBV2 to TRBJ2-7; a possible D gene is TRBD2 (6 bases). Deletions cut 5 bases from V and 2 bases from J, with 13 bases between. Germline V gene data show CDR1 as SNHLY and CDR2 as FYNNEI. CDR3 length: 14 residues. CDR3 DNA: TGTGCCAGCAGTCCCGGAGGGATCCCCTACGAGCAGTACTTC. Its protein is CASSPGGIPYEQYF.

This clonotype was counted ten times or more. The chain uses TRBV6-2 or TRBV6-3 and TRBJ2-7; 7 bases are a match to TRBD1. With 10 bases clipped from V and 4 bases from J, the junction kept 10 bases outside the gene matches. Germline assignment: CDR1 MNHEY and CDR2 SVGEGT. The CDR3 has 13 amino acids. In DNA, the CDR3 is TGTGCCATCCACACCGGGACAGAGTACGAGCAGTACTTC. This translates into CAIHTGTEYEQYF.

The J gene is TRBJ1-2, the V gene TRBV30, with 8 bases identical to TRBD1. V gave up 2 bases and J gave up 7 bases; unmatched junction bases: 12. CDR3 length: 15 amino acids. Germline V gene lookup returns CDR1 GTSNPN and CDR2 SVGIG (reference sequence). The CDR3 DNA sequence: TGTGCCTGGAGTTCGGAACCAACCGACAGGGGTGGCTACACCTTC. Protein product: CAWSSEPTDRGGYTF.

This clonotype was found many times. The chain recombines TRBV6-2 or TRBV6-3 with TRBJ1-1; weak D call: TRBD1 (5 bases). Germline lookup yields CDR1 MNHEY and CDR2 SVGEGT. Trimming shortened V by 4 bases and J by 2 bases, and 8 bases separated the two germline ends. The CDR3 runs to 13 residues. The CDR3 bases are TGTGCCAGCAGTTGGGACTTCAACACTGAAGCTTTCTTT. This codes for CASSWDFNTEAFF.

This rearrangement joins TRBV2 to TRBJ2-6; D call uncertain. The CDR3 length is 18 residues. Germline V CDR1 and CDR2: SNHLY, FYNNEI. V lost 2 bases and J lost 0, with 14 bases in between. Here the CDR3 DNA reads TGTGCCAGCAGTGAACGGTCTAGTGCTCTCTCTGGGGCCAACGTCCTGACTTTC. It yields the protein CASSERSSALSGANVLTF.

The V gene is TRBV12-5, the J gene TRBJ2-3, with 8 bases aligning to TRBD1. The CDR3 sequence is 13 residues long. Germline CDR1 is LGHNT and CDR2 is FRNRAP. Trimming took 7 bases from V and 2 from J; bases not matched to a gene: 2. DNA for the CDR3: TGTGCTAGTGCAGGGGGCAACACAGATACGCAGTATTTT. The encoded protein is CASAGGNTDTQYF.

A remark on this clonotype: The germline gene is not matched at one end of the junction; a read error may be the cause. The chain joins TRBV6-1 to TRBJ1-1; D is unresolved. Germline lookup yields CDR1 MNHNS and CDR2 SASEGT. The CDR3 is made up of 13 amino acids. The CDR3, as DNA: TGTGCCTGCAGTGATAATCTCAATACTGAAGCTTTCTTT. This translates into CACSDNLNTEAFF.

V gene TRBV19 combines with J gene TRBJ1-6, with a weak D call TRBD1 (5 bases). CDR1 and CDR2 (germline): LNHDA, SQIVND (reference sequence). Trimming took 7 bases from V and 7 from J, leaving 17 bases between them. The CDR3 extends over 15 amino acids. The CDR3 region has the DNA TGTGCCAGTAAGGGAGGGGCTCCTGCAAATTCACCCCTCCACTTT. It translates to CASKGGAPANSPLHF.

A few counts support this clonotype. This CDR3 reads CSARMPGTLSGELFF. The CDR3 DNA is TGCAGTGCTAGGATGCCGGGGACCCTCTCCGGGGAGCTGTTTTTT. The genes are TRBV20-1 and TRBJ2-2; D possibly uses TRBD1 or TRBD2 (5 bases each). From germline, CDR1 is DFQATT and CDR2 SNEGSKA (reference sequence). V dropped 3 bases and J dropped 6 bases, with 17 bases sitting between them. The length of the CDR3 is 15 residues.

This clonotype was detected many times. The rearrangement uses TRBV19 and TRBJ2-1; 12 bases align to TRBD2. The V gene end was trimmed by 9 bases and the J gene end by 4 bases; junction bases not matched to a gene: 10. Germline lookup yields CDR1 LNHDA and CDR2 SQIVND (reference sequence). The CDR3 is 16 residues long. This CDR3 reads CASSSGTSGLYNEQFF. The DNA for the CDR3 is TGTGCCAGCAGCTCCGGGACTAGCGGGTTGTACAATGAGCAGTTCTTC.

The chain carries TRBV30 and TRBJ1-5; D possibly corresponds to TRBD1 (5 bases). Germline loops: CDR1 GTSNPN, CDR2 SVGIG (reference sequence). The length of the CDR3 is 15 residues. The ends were cut back, 2 bases at V and 8 bases at J, with 19 bases in the middle. The CDR3 sequence is CAWSRGGGVGKPQHF. Written as DNA, the CDR3 is TGTGCCTGGAGTCGGGGAGGAGGGGTGGGTAAGCCCCAGCATTTT.

Regarding this clonotype: A much larger clonotype is one base distant, so this may be a read error. This chain uses TRBV5-1 with TRBJ2-1; TRBD2 matches at 12 bases. The CDR3 runs 17 residues. The germline CDR1 and CDR2 sequences are SGHRS and YFSETQ. V lost 3 bases and J lost 13; bases outside the gene matches: 17. The CDR3 DNA reads as TGCGCCAGCAGCTGGGCCTCGACTAGCGGGAGCCAAGAGACCCAGTTCTTC. The encoded protein is CASSWASTSGSQETQFF.

The chain combines TRBV6-1 with TRBJ2-3; 14 nucleotides agree with TRBD2. The assigned J gene may be wrong: the sequence end matches TRBJ2-7 better. The CDR3 totals 16 residues. Germline CDR1 MNHNS, CDR2 SASEGT. The CDR3 bases are TGTGCCAGCAGTAGGGGACTAGCGGGAGTGCGCTACGAGCAGTACTTC. Its protein is CASSRGLAGVRYEQYF.

As regards this clonotype: A single base separates this from a much larger clone, so it may be a read error. The chain joins TRBV13 to TRBJ2-3, with 7 positions matching TRBD2. Germline CDR1 PRHDT, CDR2 FYEKMQ (reference sequence). The CDR3 is made up of 16 amino acids. This CDR3 is CASNLSGGSWADTQYF. Written as DNA, the CDR3 is TGTGCCAGCAACTTAAGTGGCGGGAGTTGGGCAGATACGCAGTATTTT.

Many counts were recorded for this clonotype. This chain joins TRBV18 and TRBJ2-7; 9 nucleotides match TRBD2. Germline V gene sequence: CDR1 KGHSH, CDR2 LQKENI. This CDR3 is built from 14 residues. The V and J ends lost 3 bases and 6 bases, in that order; junction bases with no gene match: 6. Written as DNA, the CDR3 is TGTGCCAGCTCACCTGTAGCGGGAGTCGGCGAGCAGTACTTC. Protein: CASSPVAGVGEQYF.